This passage covers 5 T cell receptor beta chains from one sample sequenced in a study. TCRdb reanalysed the 5' RACE reads using MiXCR and keeps one entry per CDR3 protein. This table has tens of thousands of distinct CDR3 sequences, roughly 33% appearing once. Specimen: tumor-infiltrating naive CD4+ T cells sorted from the breast tumor. Stated subset: naive CD4+ T cells, CD4+CD45RA+CD25-. The receptors shown here come from a female donor with breast cancer.

This clonotype occurred a few times. V gene TRBV6-5 combines with J gene TRBJ2-3; D ambiguous. In germline, CDR1 is MNHEY, CDR2 SVGAGI. This CDR3 spans 12 amino acids. Trimming took 5 bases from V and 8 from J, leaving 11 bases between them. The CDR3 here is CASSPTSGTQYF. The DNA for the CDR3 is TGTGCCAGCAGTCCCACTTCGGGTACGCAGTATTTT.

This clonotype has ten or more counts. This rearrangement joins TRBV11-3 to TRBJ2-1, with 11 bases fitting TRBD2. V lost 3 bases and J lost 4; bases outside the gene matches: 2. Germline assignment: CDR1 SGHNT and CDR2 YENEEA. CDR3 size: 15 residues. The CDR3 region is CASSFRLAGYNEQFF. The CDR3 DNA follows: TGTGCCAGCAGCTTCAGACTAGCGGGGTACAATGAGCAGTTCTTC.

The chain is built from TRBV5-1 and TRBJ2-1; 9 nucleotides line up with TRBD2. V lost 3 bases and J lost 2; bases outside the gene matches: 3. Per the germline V gene, CDR1 is SGHRS and CDR2 is YFSETQ. The CDR3 runs 15 residues. The DNA for the CDR3 is TGCGCCAGCAGCTCGATAGCGGGAGCCTACAATGAGCAGTTCTTC. Translating gives CASSSIAGAYNEQFF.

The chain combines TRBV20-1 with TRBJ2-7, with TRBD2 as a possible D gene (5 bases). The CDR3 runs to 13 residues. In germline, CDR1 is DFQATT, CDR2 SNEGSKA (reference sequence). V shed 3 bases and J shed 6 bases, with 15 bases lying between them. CDR3: CSARLSGRGEQYF. In DNA form, the CDR3 reads TGCAGTGCTAGGTTGAGCGGACGGGGCGAGCAGTACTTC.

The V gene is TRBV5-6, the J gene TRBJ1-6; D gene ambiguous. There are 15 residues in the CDR3. The germline V and J ends were trimmed by 0 bases and 9 bases, with 13 bases remaining between them. Germline CDR1 and CDR2: SGHDT and YYEEEE. The CDR3 here is CASSLGWGGGSPLHF. DNA of the CDR3: TGTGCCAGCAGCTTGGGATGGGGTGGCGGTTCACCCCTCCACTTT. The complete variable domain, with remaining parts taken from reference TRBV5-6 and TRBJ1-6, reads DAGVTQSPTHLIKTRGQQVTLRCSPKSGHDTVSWYQQALGQGPQFIFQYYEEEERQRGNFPDRFSGHQFPNYSSELNVNALLLGDSALYLCASSLGWGGGSPLHFGNGTRLTVT.